The present entry profiles one T cell receptor beta chain with its context. Both ends of each TCR cDNA library bore sample-specific barcodes. TCRdb processed the 5' RACE reads anew with MiXCR; each CDR3 protein has one entry. The sample holds around 380,000 distinct CDR3 sequences; about 28% are singletons and the top ten take roughly 6.1%. The sample is drawn from a study of identical twins' blood T cells. CDR1 is SGDLS, CDR2 YYNGEE, per germline. The V and J ends lost 0 bases and 8 bases respectively, with 17 bases between them. This CDR3 is built from 15 residues. The sample comprised PBMCs. This sequence originates from a woman aged 18 to 55 in good health. The V and J genes are TRBV9 and TRBJ1-2; D may be TRBD1 (6 bases). CDR3 amino acids: CASSVAGTFSDGYTF. The CDR3 region has the DNA TGTGCCAGCAGCGTAGCAGGGACATTTTCTGACGGCTACACCTTC.